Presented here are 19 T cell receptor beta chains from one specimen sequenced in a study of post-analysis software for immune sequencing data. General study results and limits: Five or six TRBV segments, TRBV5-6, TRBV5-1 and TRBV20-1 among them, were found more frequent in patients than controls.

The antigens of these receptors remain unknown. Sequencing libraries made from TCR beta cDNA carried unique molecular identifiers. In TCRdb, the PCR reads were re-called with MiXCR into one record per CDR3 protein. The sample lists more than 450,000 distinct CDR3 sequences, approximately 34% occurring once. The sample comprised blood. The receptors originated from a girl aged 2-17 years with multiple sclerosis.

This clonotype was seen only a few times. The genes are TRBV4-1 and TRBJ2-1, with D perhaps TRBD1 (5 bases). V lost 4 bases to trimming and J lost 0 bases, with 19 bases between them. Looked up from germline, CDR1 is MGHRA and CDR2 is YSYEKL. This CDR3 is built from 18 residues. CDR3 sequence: CASSRANRGSSSYNEQFF. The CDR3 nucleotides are TGCGCCAGCAGCCGAGCGAATAGGGGATCCTCCTCCTACAATGAGCAGTTCTTC.

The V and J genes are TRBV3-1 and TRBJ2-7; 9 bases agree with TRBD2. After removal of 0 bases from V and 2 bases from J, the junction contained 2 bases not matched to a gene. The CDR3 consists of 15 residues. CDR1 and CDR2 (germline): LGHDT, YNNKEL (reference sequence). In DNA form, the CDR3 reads TGTGCCAGCAGCCAAGAACTAGCGGGCACCTACGAGCAGTACTTC. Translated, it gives CASSQELAGTYEQYF.

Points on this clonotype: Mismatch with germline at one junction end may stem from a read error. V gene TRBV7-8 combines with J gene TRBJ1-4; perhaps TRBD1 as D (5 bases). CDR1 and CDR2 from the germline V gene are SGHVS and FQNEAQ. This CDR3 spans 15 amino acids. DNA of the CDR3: TGTGCCAGCAGCTACCCTACGGGACGGCTAGAAAAACGGTTTTTT. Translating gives CASSYPTGRLEKRFF. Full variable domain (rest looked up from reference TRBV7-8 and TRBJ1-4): GAGVSQSPRYKVAKRGQDVALRCDPISGHVSLFWYQQALGQGPEFLTYFQNEAQLDKSGLPSDRFFAERPEGSVSTLKIQRTQQEDSAVYLCASSYPTGRLEKRFFGSGTQLSVL.

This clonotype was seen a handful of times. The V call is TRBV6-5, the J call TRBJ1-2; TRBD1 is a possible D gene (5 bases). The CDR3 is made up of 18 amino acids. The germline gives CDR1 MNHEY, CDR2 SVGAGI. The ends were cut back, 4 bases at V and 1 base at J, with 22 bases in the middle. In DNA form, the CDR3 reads TGTGCCAGCAGTTCGAGCGGAGGAGGGGCAGGCATTAACTATGGCTACACCTTC. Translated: CASSSSGGGAGINYGYTF.

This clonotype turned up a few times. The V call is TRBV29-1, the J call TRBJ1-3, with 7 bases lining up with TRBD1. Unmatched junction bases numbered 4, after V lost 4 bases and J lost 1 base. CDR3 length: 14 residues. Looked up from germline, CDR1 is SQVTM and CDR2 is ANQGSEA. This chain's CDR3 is CSVGLGQSGNTIYF. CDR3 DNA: TGCAGCGTTGGATTGGGACAGTCTGGAAACACCATATATTTT. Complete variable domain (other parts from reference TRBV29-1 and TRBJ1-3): SAVISQKPSRDICQRGTSLTIQCQVDSQVTMMFWYRQQPGQSLTLIATANQGSEATYESGFVIDKFPISRPNLTFSTLTVSNMSPEDSSIYLCSVGLGQSGNTIYFGEGSWLTVV.

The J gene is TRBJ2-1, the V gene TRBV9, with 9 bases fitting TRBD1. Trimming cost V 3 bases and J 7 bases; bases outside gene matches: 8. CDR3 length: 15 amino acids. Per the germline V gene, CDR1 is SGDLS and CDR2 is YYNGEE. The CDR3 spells CASSGSGTGMNEQFF. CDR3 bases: TGTGCCAGCAGCGGATCCGGGACAGGGATGAATGAGCAGTTCTTC.

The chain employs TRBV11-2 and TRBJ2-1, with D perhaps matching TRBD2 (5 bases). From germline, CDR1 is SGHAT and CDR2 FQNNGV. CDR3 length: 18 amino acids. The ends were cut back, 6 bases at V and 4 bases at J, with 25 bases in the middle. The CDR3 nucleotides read TGTGCCAGCAGAGACCTTTCACGACGGGGTGTAGGGTACAATGAGCAGTTCTTC. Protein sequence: CASRDLSRRGVGYNEQFF.

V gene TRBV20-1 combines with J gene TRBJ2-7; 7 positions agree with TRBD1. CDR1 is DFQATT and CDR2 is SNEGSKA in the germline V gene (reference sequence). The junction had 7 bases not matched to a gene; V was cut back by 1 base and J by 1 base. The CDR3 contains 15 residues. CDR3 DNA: TGCAGTGCTAGAGGGGGACAGCGAGTTTCCTACGAGCAGTACTTC. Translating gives CSARGGQRVSYEQYF.

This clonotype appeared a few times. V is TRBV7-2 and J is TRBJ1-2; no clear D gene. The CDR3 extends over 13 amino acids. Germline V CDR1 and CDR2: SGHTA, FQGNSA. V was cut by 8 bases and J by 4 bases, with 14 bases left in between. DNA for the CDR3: TGTGCCAGCGGACGGTTGGCAGGCTATGGCTACACCTTC. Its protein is CASGRLAGYGYTF. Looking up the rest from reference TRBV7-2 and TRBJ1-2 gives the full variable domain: GAGVSQSPSNKVTEKGKDVELRCDPISGHTALYWYRQSLGQGLEFLIYFQGNSAPDKSGLPSDRFSAERTGGSVSTLTIQRTQQEDSAVYLCASGRLAGYGYTFGSGTRLTVV.

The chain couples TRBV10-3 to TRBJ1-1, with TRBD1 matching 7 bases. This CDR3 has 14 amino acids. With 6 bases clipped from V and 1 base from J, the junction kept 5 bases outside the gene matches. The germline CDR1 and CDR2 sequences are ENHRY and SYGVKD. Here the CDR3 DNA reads TGTGCCATCAGCGCTAACAGGGGGAACACTGAAGCTTTCTTT. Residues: CAISANRGNTEAFF.

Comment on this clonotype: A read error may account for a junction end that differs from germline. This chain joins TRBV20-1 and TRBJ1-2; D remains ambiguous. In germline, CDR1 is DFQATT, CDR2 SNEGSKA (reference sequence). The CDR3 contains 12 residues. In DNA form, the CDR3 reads TGCAGGGCTACTTCCGGGGACTATGGCTACACCTTC. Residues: CRATSGDYGYTF.

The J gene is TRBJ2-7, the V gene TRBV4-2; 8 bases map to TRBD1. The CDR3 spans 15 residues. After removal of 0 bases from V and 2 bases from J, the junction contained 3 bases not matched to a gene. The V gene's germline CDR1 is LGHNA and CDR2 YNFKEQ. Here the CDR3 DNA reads TGTGCCAGCAGCCAAGAGACAGGGGTTCCCTACGAGCAGTACTTC. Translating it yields CASSQETGVPYEQYF.

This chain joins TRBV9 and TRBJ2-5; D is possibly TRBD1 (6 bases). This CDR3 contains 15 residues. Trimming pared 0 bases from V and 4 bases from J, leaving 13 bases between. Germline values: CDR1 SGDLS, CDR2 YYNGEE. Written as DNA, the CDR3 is TGTGCCAGCAGCGTAGAGCGAGGGGGTCCAGAGACCCAGTACTTC. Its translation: CASSVERGGPETQYF.

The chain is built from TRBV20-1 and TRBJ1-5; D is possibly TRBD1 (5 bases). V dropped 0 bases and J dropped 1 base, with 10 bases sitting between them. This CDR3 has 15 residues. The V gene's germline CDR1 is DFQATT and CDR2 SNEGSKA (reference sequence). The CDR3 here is CSAREGEGSNQPQHF. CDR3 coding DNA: TGCAGTGCTAGAGAAGGGGAGGGGAGCAATCAGCCCCAGCATTTT.

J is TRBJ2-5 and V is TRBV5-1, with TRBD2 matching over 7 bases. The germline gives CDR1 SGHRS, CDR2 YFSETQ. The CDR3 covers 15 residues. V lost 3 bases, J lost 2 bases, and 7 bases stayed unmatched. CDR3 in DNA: TGCGCCAGCAGCTCTGGCGGGGGACTGCAAGAGACCCAGTACTTC. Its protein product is CASSSGGGLQETQYF. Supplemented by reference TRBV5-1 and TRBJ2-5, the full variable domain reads KAGVTQTPRYLIKTRGQQVTLSCSPISGHRSVSWYQQTPGQGLQFLFEYFSETQRNKGNFPGRFSGRQFSNSRSEMNVSTLELGDSALYLCASSSGGGLQETQYFGPGTRLLVL.

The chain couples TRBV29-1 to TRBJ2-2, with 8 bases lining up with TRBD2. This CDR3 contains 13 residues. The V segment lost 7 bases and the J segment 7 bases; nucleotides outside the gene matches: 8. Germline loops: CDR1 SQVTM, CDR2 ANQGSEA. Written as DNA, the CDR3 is TGCAGCGCGCGGGGGGTACCCGGCGGGGAGCTGTTTTTT. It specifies CSARGVPGGELFF.

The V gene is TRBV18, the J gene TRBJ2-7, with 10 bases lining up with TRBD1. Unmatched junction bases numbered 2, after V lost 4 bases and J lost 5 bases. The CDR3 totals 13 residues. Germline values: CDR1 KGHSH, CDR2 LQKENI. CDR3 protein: CASSLGTGDEQYF. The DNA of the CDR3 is TGTGCCAGCTCACTGGGGACAGGGGACGAGCAGTACTTC. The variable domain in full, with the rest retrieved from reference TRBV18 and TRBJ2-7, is NAGVMQNPRHLVRRRGQEARLRCSPMKGHSHVYWYRQLPEEGLKFMVYLQKENIIDESGMPKERFSAEFPKEGPSILRIQQVVRGDSAAYFCASSLGTGDEQYFGPGTRLTVT.

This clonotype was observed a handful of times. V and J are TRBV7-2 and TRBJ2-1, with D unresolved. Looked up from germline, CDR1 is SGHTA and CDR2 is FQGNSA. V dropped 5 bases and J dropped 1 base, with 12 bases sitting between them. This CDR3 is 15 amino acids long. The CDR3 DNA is TGTGCCAGCAGCCCTCTCGGTGTTTCCTACAATGAGCAGTTCTTC. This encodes CASSPLGVSYNEQFF.

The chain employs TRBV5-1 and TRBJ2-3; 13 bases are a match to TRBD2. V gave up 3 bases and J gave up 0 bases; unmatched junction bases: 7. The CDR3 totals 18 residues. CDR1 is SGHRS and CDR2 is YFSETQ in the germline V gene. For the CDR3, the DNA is TGCGCCAGCAGCTGGGGACTAGCGGGGAGGACTAGCACAGATACGCAGTATTTT. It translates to CASSWGLAGRTSTDTQYF.